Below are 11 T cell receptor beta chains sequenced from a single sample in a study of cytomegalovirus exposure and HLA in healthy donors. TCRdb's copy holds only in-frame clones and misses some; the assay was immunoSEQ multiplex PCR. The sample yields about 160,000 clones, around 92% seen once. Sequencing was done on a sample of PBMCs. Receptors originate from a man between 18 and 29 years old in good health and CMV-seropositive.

The CDR3 sequence: CASSVALGIGFEGPDTQYF. The CDR3 DNA is TGTGCCAGCAGCGTAGCCCTAGGGATTGGGTTCGAGGGCCCAGATACGCAGTATTTT. The chain is built from TRBV9 and TRBJ2-3; possibly TRBD2 for D (5 bases). Germline V lookup: CDR1 SGDLS, CDR2 YYNGEE. V lost 0 bases, J lost 4 bases, and 24 bases lay in between. The CDR3 has 19 residues. Filled out from reference TRBV9 and TRBJ2-3, the complete variable domain reads DSGVTQTPKHLITATGQRVTLRCSPRSGDLSVYWYQQSLDQGLQFLIQYYNGEERAKGNILERFSAQQFPDLHSELNLSSLELGDSALYFCASSVALGIGFEGPDTQYFGPGTRLTVL.

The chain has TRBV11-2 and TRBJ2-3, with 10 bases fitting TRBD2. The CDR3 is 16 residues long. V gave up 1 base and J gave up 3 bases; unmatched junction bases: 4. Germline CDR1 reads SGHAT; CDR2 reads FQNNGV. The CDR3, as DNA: TGTGCCAGCAGCTTAGGGCCTAGCGGGAGAACAGATACGCAGTATTTT. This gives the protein CASSLGPSGRTDTQYF.

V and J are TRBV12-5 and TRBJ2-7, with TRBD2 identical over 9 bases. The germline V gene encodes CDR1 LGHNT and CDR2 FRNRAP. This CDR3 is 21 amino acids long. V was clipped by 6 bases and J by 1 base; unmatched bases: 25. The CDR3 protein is CASGRALRWNSGSIKSYEQYF. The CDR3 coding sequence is TGTGCTAGTGGCAGGGCTCTACGGTGGAATAGCGGGAGTATTAAATCCTACGAGCAGTACTTC.

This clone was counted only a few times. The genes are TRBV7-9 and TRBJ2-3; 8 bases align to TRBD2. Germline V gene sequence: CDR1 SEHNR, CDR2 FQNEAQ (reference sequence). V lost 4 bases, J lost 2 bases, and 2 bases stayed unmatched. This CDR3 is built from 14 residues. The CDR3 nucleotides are TGTGCCAGCAGCTCTAGCGGGCACACAGATACGCAGTATTTT. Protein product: CASSSSGHTDTQYF.

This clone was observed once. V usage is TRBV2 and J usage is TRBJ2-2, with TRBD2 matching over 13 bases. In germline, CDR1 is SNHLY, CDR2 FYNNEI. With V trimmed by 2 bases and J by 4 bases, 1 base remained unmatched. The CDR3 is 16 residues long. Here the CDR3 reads CASSETSGRVTGELFF. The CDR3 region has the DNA TGTGCCAGCAGTGAAACTAGCGGGAGGGTCACCGGGGAGCTGTTTTTT. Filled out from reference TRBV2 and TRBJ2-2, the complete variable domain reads EPEVTQTPSHQVTQMGQEVILRCVPISNHLYFYWYRQILGQKVEFLVSFYNNEISEKSEIFDDQFSVERPDGSNFTLKIRSTKLEDSAMYFCASSETSGRVTGELFFGEGSRLTVL.

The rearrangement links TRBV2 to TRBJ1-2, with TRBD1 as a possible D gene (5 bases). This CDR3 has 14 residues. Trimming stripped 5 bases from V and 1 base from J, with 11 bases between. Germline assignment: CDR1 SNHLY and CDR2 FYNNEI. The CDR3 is CASSPRQINYGYTF. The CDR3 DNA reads TGTGCCAGCAGTCCCCGACAGATTAACTATGGCTACACCTTC.

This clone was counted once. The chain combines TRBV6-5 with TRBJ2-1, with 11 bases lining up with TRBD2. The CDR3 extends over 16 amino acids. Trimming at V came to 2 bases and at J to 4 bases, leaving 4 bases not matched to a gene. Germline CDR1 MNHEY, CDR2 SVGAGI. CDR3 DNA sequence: TGTGCCAGCAGTTACCTGGGACTAGCGGAGTACAATGAGCAGTTCTTC. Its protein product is CASSYLGLAEYNEQFF.

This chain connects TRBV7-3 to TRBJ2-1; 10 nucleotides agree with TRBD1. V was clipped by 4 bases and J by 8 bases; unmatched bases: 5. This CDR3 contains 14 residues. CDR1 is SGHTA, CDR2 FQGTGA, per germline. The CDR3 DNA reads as TGTGCCAGCAGCTCGTCCGGGACAGGGGATGAGCAGTTCTTC. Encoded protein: CASSSSGTGDEQFF.

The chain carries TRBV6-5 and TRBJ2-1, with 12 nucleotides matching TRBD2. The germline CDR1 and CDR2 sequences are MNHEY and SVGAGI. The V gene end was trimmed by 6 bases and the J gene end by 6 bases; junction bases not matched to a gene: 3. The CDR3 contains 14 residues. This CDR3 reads CASRPGLAGNEQFF. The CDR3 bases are TGTGCCAGCAGGCCGGGACTAGCGGGCAATGAGCAGTTCTTC.

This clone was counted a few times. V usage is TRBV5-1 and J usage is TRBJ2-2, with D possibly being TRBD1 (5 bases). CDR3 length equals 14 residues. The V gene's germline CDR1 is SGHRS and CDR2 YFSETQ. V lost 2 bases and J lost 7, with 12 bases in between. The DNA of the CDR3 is TGCGCCAGCAGCTTTGGCAAGGGGATCGGGGAGCTGTTTTTT. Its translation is CASSFGKGIGELFF.

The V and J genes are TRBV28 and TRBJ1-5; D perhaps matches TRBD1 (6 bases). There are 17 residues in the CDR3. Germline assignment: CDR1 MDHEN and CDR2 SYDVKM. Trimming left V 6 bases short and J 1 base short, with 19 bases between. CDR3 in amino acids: CASSSTPGGMSNQPQHF. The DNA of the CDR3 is TGTGCCAGCAGCTCAACTCCGGGGGGCATGAGCAATCAGCCCCAGCATTTT.